One sample yielded the 8 T cell receptor beta chains listed below, sequenced in a study of graft-versus-host responses after intestinal transplantation. Their antigen targets remain unknown. Clones were read by immunoSEQ multiplex PCR, and TCRdb kept only the in-frame ones, dropping some. The top ten hold under 0.55% of the sample, which has about 94,000 clones, 90% to 95% seen once. The source material was unstimulated CD8+ T cells sorted from spleen or lymph node cells, sampled before intestinal transplant. Receptor source: a human donor who received an intestinal transplant.

The chain combines TRBV6-5 with TRBJ2-5, with TRBD2 identical over 8 bases. CDR1 and CDR2 from the germline V gene are MNHEY and SVGAGI. CDR3 length equals 15 residues. The V and J ends lost 9 bases and 5 bases, in that order; junction bases with no gene match: 14. CDR3 residues: CASSAGTGGQETQYF. The CDR3 nucleotides are TGTGCCAGTTCCGCAGGTACGGGAGGGCAGGAGACCCAGTACTTC.

V usage is TRBV28 and J usage is TRBJ1-5; D not certain. The V gene's germline CDR1 is MDHEN and CDR2 SYDVKM. V was trimmed by 2 bases and J by 3 bases, leaving 11 bases between them. The CDR3 has 15 residues. CDR3 in amino acids: CASSLGGQVNQPQHF. CDR3 DNA sequence: TGTGCCAGCAGTTTAGGAGGGCAGGTCAATCAGCCCCAGCATTTT.

The V and J genes are TRBV4-1 and TRBJ1-2; 10 bases are a match to TRBD1. Germline V lookup: CDR1 MGHRA, CDR2 YSYEKL. CDR3 size: 16 residues. Losses at the gene ends were 0 bases for V and 6 bases for J; bases not matched to a gene: 7. Here the CDR3 reads CASSQDLDRGLDGYTF. The DNA for the CDR3 is TGCGCCAGCAGCCAAGATTTAGACAGGGGGCTCGATGGCTACACCTTC.

V usage is TRBV7-9 and J usage is TRBJ2-3; 7 nucleotides agree with TRBD1. CDR1 is SEHNR and CDR2 is FQNEAQ in the germline V gene (reference sequence). With 7 bases clipped from V and 6 bases from J, the junction kept 13 bases outside the gene matches. The CDR3 extends over 15 amino acids. The CDR3, as DNA: TGTGCCAGCAAACAAGGGGGCCTTTGGGGCGATACGCAGTATTTT. Protein sequence: CASKQGGLWGDTQYF.

The rearrangement uses TRBV27 and TRBJ1-1, with 7 positions matching TRBD1. Germline lookup yields CDR1 MNHEY and CDR2 SMNVEV (reference sequence). After removal of 5 bases from V and 4 bases from J, the junction contained 4 bases not matched to a gene. CDR3 size: 13 residues. CDR3 loop: CASSPTGATEAFF. The CDR3 nucleotides read TGTGCCAGCAGTCCTACAGGGGCCACTGAAGCTTTCTTT.

The chain links TRBV10-3 to TRBJ1-3; weak D call: TRBD1 (5 bases). CDR1 ENHRY and CDR2 SYGVKD come from the germline V gene. V lost 2 bases to trimming and J lost 0 bases, with 8 bases between them. The CDR3 totals 15 residues. The CDR3 DNA reads TGTGCCATCAGTGAGAGCGACAGCTCTGGAAACACCATATATTTT. Translated: CAISESDSSGNTIYF.

V usage is TRBV5-5 and J usage is TRBJ2-7, with 7 bases fitting TRBD2. Germline loops: CDR1 SGHKS, CDR2 YYEKEE (reference sequence). The junction had 6 bases not matched to a gene; V was cut back by 4 bases and J by 2 bases. The CDR3 is 14 residues long. The CDR3 sequence: CASSAIRGAYEQYF. The DNA of the CDR3 is TGTGCCAGCAGCGCAATACGGGGGGCCTACGAGCAGTACTTC.

The CDR3 DNA reads as TGTGCCAGCAGCCCAGAGGTCGTCCTCCGGCTAATGTACAATGAGCAGTTCTTC. Protein sequence: CASSPEVVLRLMYNEQFF. This chain connects TRBV7-9 to TRBJ2-1; no definite D call. The CDR3 extends over 18 amino acids. The germline V gene encodes CDR1 SEHNR and CDR2 FQNEAQ (reference sequence). The V end was cut by 5 bases, the J end by 4 bases, with 24 bases between.